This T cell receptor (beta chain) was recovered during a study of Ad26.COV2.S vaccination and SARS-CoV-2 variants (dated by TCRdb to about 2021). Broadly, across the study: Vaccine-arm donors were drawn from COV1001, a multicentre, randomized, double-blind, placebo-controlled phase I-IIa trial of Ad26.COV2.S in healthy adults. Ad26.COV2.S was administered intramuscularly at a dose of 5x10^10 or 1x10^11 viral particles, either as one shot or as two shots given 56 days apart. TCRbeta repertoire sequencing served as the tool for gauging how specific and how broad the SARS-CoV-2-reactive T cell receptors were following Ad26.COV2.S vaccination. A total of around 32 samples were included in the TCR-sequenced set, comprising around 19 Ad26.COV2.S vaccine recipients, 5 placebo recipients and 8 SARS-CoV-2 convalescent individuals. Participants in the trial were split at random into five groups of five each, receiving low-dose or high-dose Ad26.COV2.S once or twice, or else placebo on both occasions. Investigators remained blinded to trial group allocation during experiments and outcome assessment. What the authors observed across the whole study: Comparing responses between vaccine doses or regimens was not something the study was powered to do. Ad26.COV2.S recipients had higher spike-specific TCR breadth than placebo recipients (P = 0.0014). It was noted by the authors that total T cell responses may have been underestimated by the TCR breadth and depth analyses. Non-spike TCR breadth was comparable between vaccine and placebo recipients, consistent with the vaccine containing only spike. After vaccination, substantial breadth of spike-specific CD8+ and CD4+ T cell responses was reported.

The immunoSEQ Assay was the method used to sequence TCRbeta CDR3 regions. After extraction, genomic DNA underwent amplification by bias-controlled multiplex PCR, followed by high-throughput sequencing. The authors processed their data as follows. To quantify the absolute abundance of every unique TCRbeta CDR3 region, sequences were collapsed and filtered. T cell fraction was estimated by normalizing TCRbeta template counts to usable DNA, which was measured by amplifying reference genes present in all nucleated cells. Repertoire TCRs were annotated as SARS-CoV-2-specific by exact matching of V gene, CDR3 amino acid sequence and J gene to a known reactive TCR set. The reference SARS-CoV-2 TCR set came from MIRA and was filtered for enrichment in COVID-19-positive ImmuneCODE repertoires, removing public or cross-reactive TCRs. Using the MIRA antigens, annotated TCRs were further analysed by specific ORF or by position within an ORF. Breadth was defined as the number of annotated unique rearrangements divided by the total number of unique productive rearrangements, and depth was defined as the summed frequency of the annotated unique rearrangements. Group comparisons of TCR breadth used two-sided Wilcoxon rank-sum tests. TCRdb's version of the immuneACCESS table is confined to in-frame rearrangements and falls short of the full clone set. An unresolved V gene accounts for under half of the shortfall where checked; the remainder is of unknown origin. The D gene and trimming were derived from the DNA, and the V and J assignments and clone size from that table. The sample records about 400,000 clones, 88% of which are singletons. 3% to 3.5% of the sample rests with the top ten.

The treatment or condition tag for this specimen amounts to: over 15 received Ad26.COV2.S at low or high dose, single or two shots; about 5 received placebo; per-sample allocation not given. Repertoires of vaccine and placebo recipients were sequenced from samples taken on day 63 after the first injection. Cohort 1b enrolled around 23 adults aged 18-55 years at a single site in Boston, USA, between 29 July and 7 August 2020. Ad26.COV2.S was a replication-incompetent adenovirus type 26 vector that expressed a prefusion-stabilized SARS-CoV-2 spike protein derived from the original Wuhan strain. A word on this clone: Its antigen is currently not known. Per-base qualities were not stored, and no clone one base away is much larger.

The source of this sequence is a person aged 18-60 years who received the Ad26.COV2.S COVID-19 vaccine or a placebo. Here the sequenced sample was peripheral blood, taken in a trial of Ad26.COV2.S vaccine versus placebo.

The nucleotide sequence reads as follows: TGTGCCAGCAGCCAATCCTGGGGCGGGGGCTACGAGCAGTACTTC. Translated, it gives CASSQSWGGGYEQYF. This chain is built from TRBV3-1 (or the pseudogene TRBV3-2) and TRBJ2-7; 7 of the junction bases match TRBD2. Via the germline V gene (reference sequence), CDR1 is LGHDT and CDR2 YNNKEL. After removal of 2 bases from V and 3 bases from J, the junction retains 7 bases not matched to a gene. The CDR3 numbers 15 residues from cysteine through phenylalanine. Only the CDR3 DNA stays, 45 bases, in frame from base 1.